This TCR beta chain was found in a study of tumor-infiltrating lymphocytes in oesophageal squamous cell carcinoma. The germline V gene has CDR1 SGHAT and CDR2 FQNNGV. Trimming cost V 1 base and J 1 base, with 7 bases left between them. The CDR3 spans 14 residues. Each CDR3 protein is one row after TCRdb ran MiXCR on the PCR reads. The sample includes 23,000 or so distinct CDR3 sequences, about 40% of them seen just once. The sequencing input was esophageal tumor tissue. J is TRBJ1-1 and V is TRBV11-2, with D hard to call. The sequence came from a male donor with esophageal squamous cell carcinoma. The CDR3 spells CASSLGYSNTEAFF. DNA for the CDR3: TGTGCCAGCAGCTTAGGATATTCGAACACTGAAGCTTTCTTT.